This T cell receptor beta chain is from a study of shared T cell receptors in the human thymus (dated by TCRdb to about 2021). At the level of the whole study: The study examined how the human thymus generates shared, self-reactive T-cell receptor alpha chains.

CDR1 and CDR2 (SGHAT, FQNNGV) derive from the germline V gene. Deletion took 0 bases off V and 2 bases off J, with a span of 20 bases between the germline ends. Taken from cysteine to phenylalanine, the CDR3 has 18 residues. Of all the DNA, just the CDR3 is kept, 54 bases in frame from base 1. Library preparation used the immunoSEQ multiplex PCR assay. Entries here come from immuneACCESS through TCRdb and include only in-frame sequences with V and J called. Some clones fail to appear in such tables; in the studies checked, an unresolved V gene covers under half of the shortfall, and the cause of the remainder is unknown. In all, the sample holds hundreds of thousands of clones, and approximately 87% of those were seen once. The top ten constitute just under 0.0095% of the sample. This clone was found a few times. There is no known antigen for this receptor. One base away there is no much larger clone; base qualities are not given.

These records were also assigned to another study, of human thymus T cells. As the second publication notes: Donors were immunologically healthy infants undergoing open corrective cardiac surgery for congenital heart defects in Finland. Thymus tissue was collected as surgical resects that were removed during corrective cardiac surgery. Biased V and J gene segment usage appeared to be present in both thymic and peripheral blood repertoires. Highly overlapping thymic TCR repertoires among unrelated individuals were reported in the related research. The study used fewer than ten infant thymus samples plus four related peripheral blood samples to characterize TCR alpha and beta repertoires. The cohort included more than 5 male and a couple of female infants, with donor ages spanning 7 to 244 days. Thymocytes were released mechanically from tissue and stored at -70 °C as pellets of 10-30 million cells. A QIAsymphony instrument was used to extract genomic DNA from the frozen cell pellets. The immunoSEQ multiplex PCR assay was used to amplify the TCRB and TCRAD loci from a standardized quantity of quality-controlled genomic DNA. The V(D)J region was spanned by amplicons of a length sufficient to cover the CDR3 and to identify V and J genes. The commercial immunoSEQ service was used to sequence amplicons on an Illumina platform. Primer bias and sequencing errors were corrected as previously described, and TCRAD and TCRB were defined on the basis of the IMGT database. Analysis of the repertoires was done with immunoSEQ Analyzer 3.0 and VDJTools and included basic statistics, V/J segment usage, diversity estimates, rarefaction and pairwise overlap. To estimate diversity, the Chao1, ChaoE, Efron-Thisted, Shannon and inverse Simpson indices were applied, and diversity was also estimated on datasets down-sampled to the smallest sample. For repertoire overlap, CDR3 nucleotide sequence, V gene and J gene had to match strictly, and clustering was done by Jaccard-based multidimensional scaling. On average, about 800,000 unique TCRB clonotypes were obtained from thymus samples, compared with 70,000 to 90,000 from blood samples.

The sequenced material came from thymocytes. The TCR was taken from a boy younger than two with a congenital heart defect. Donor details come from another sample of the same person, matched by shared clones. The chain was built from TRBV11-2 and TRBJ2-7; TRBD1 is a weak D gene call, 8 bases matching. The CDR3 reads CASSLDRLGGTGAYEQYF. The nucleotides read TGTGCCAGCAGCTTAGATAGGCTGGGAGGGACAGGAGCCTACGAGCAGTACTTC.